This T cell receptor beta chain was sequenced for a study of T cells after yellow fever vaccination. With 3 bases clipped from V and 0 bases from J, the junction kept 10 bases outside the gene matches. The CDR3 sequence is 18 residues long. Germline V gives CDR1 SGHRS, CDR2 YFSETQ. 5'RACE template switching produced TCR cDNA carrying a universal primer site and UMIs. MiXCR, applied by TCRdb to the 5' RACE reads, yields one record per CDR3 protein. The sample records about 330,000 distinct CDR3 sequences, over 3.5% being singletons. This clonotype appeared a few times. Its antigen is undetermined. Whole-study results and caveats: The appearance of a small share of clonotypes in both CD4 and CD8 compartments was observed. Among primary-vaccination clones, most reappeared after the booster, at approximately 96% for CD4 and more than 85% for CD8.

The chain combines TRBV5-1 with TRBJ2-3; 10 nucleotides agree with TRBD2. The sample in question was PBMCs, obtained 5 days after the yellow fever booster vaccination. This receptor was taken from a man aged 18 to 35 who received the YFV17D yellow fever vaccine. CDR3 DNA sequence: TGCGCCAGCAGCTCTCCAGGACTAGCGGCCTCTAGCACAGATACGCAGTATTTT. This encodes CASSSPGLAASSTDTQYF.